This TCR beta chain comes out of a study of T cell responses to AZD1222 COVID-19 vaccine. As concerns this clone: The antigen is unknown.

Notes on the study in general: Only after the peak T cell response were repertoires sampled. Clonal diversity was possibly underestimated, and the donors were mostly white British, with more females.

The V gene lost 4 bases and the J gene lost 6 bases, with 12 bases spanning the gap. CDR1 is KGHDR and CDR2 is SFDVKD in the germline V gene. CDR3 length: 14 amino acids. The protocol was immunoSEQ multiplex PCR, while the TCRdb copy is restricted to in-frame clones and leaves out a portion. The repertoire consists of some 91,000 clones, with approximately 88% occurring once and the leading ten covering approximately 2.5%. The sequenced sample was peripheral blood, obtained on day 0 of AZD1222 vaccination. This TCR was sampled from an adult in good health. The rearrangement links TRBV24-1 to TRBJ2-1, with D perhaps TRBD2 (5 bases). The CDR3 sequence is CATSDPGLPNEQFF. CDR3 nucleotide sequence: TGTGCCACCAGTGACCCCGGACTCCCCAATGAGCAGTTCTTC.